This TCR beta chain was profiled in a study of blood T cell repertoires in COVID-19. The assay was immunoSEQ multiplex PCR, and TCRdb's table has in-frame clones only and misses some. The sample comprises 200,000 to 250,000 clones, approximately 86% of which are singletons, and about 4.1% rests with the top ten. The receptor's source is a woman in her forties with acute COVID-19. The sample taken for sequencing was PBMCs or T cells enriched from blood (not recorded which).

The CDR3 nucleotides read TGTGCCACCAGTGATTCGGGGGACAGGGGTCGCTCGGGGGCCAACGTCCTGACTTTC. Its protein is CATSDSGDRGRSGANVLTF. This chain connects TRBV24-1 to TRBJ2-6, with 10 positions matching TRBD1. The ends lost 2 bases at V and 4 bases at J; junction bases unmatched: 10. The V gene's germline CDR1 is KGHDR and CDR2 SFDVKD. This CDR3 has 19 amino acids.